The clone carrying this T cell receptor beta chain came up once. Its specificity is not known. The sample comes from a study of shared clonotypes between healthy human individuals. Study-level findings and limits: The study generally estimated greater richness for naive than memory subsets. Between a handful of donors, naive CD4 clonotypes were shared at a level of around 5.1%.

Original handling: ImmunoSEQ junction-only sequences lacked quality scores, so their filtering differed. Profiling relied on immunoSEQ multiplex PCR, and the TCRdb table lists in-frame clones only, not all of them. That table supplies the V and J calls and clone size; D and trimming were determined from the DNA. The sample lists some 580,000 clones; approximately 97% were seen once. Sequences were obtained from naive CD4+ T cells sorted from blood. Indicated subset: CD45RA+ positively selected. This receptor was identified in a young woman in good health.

The CDR3 spells CASSLGTFQPQHF. CDR3 coding DNA: TGTGCCAGCAGTCTAGGGACGTTTCAGCCCCAGCATTTT. The chain has TRBV27 and TRBJ1-5, with D possibly TRBD1 on 5 matching bases. Trimming removed 5 bases at V and 6 bases at J, with 11 bases between. This CDR3 region has 13 residues. The germline V gene encodes CDR1 MNHEY and CDR2 SMNVEV (reference sequence).